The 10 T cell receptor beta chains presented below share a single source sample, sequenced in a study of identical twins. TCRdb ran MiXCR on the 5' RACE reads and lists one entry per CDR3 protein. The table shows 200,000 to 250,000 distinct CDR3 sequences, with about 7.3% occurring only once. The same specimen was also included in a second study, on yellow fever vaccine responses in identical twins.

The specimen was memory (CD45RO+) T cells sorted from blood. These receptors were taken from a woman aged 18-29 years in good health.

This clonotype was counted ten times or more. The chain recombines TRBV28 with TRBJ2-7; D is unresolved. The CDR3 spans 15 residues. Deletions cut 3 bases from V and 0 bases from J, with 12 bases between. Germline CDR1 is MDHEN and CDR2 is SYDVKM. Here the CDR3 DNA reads TGTGCCAGCAGTTTTAAGGCAGGTCGCTCCTACGAGCAGTACTTC. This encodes CASSFKAGRSYEQYF.

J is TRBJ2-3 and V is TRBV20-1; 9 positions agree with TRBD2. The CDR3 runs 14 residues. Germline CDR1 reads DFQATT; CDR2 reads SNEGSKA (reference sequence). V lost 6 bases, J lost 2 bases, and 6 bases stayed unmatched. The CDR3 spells CSADSGSSTDTQYF. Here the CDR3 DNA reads TGCAGTGCGGATAGCGGGAGCTCCACAGATACGCAGTATTTT.

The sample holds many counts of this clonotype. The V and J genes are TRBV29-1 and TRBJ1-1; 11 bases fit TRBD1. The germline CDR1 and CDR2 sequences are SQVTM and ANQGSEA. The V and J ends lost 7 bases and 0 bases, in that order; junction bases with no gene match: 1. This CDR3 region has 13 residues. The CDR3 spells CSGGQGVNTEAFF. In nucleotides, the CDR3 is TGCAGCGGGGGACAGGGGGTGAACACTGAAGCTTTCTTT.

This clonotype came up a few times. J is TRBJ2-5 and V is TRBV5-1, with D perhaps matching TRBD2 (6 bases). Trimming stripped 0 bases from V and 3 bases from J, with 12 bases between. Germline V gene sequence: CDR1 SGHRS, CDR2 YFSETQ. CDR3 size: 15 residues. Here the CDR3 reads CASSLAGRSEETQYF. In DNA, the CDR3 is TGCGCCAGCAGCTTGGCCGGGAGATCCGAAGAGACCCAGTACTTC.

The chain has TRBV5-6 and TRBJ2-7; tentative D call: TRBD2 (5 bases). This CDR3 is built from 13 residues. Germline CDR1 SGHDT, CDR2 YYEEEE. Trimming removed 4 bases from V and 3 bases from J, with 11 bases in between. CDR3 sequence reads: CASSPGLLYEQYV. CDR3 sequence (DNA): TGTGCCAGCAGCCCCGGACTGCTCTACGAGCAGTACGTC.

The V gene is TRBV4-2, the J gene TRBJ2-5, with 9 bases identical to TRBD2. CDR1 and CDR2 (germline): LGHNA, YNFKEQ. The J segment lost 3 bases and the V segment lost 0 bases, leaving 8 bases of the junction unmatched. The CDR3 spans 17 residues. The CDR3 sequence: CASSQDPAGGIKETQYF. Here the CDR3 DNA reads TGTGCCAGCAGCCAAGATCCGGCGGGGGGGATAAAAGAGACCCAGTACTTC.

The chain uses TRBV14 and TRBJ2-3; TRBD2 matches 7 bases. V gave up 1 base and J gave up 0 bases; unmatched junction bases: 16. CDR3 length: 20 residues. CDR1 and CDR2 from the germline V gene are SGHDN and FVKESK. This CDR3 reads CASSQGATSSSPTSTDTQYF. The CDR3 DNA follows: TGTGCCAGCAGCCAAGGTGCGACTAGCTCTTCCCCCACTAGCACAGATACGCAGTATTTT.

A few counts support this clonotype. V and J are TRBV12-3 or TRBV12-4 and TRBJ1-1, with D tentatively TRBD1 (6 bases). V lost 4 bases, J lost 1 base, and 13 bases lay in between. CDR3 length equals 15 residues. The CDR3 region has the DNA TGTGCCAGCAGTTCAGGGTCAGGGGCGAACACTGAAGCTTTCTTT. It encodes CASSSGSGANTEAFF.

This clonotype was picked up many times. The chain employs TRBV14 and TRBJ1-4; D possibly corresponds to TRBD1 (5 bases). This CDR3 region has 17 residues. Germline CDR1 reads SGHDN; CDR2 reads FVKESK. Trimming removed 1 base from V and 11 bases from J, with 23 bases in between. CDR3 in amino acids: CASSQGPLWGDQDKLFF. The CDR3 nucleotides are TGTGCCAGCAGCCAAGGACCACTATGGGGGGACCAGGACAAACTGTTTTTT.

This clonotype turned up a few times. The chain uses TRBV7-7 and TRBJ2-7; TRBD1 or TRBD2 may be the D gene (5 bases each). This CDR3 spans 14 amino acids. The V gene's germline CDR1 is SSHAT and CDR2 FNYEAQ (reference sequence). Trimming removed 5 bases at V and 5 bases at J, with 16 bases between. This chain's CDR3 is CASSTGTQGNEQYF. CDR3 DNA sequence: TGTGCCAGCAGCACCGGGACCCAAGGGAACGAGCAGTACTTC.